This TCR beta chain came from a study of cytomegalovirus exposure and HLA in healthy donors. J was trimmed by 3 bases and V by 3 bases; bases with no gene match: 2. The CDR3 contains 15 residues. CDR1 MNHEY and CDR2 SVGAGI come from the germline V gene. Remarks on this clone: Its antigen remains unknown.

Study-level points and caveats: Among CMV-associated TCR beta chains, most appeared HLA-restricted in a later analysis.

The PCR employed 60 Vbeta primers together with 13 Jbeta primers. Per the original data handling: Roughly 11 million of the 60 million to 80 million unique TCR beta chains counted in a later analysis were shared. Method: immunoSEQ multiplex PCR; TCRdb's copy keeps in-frame clones and lacks some. That table is the source of V, J and clone size, and D and trimming were worked out from the DNA. In total, the table holds tens of thousands of clones. This TCR came from a woman in her fifties or sixties in good health and CMV-seropositive. V is TRBV6-5 and J is TRBJ2-1, with TRBD2 identical over 10 bases. The specimen sequenced was PBMCs. The CDR3 reads CASSYTSGVYNEQFF. The CDR3 region has the DNA TGTGCCAGCAGTTATACTAGCGGGGTCTACAATGAGCAGTTCTTC.